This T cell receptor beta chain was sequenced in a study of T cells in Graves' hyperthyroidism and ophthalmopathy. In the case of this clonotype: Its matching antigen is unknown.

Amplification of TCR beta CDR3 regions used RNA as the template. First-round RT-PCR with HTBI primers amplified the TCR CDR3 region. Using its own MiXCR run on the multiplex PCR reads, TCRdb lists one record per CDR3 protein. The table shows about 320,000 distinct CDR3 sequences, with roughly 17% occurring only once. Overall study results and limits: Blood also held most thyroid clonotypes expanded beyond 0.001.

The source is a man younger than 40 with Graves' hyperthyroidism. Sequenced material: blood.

CDR3 loop: CATSVGRNTEAFF. The DNA of the CDR3 is TGTGCCACCAGTGTTGGAAGGAACACTGAAGCTTTCTTT. V is TRBV24-1 and J is TRBJ1-1; D is unresolved. CDR1 KGHDR and CDR2 SFDVKD come from the germline V gene. This CDR3 is 13 amino acids long. Trimming took off 5 bases at V and 1 base at J, with 7 bases between the two ends.